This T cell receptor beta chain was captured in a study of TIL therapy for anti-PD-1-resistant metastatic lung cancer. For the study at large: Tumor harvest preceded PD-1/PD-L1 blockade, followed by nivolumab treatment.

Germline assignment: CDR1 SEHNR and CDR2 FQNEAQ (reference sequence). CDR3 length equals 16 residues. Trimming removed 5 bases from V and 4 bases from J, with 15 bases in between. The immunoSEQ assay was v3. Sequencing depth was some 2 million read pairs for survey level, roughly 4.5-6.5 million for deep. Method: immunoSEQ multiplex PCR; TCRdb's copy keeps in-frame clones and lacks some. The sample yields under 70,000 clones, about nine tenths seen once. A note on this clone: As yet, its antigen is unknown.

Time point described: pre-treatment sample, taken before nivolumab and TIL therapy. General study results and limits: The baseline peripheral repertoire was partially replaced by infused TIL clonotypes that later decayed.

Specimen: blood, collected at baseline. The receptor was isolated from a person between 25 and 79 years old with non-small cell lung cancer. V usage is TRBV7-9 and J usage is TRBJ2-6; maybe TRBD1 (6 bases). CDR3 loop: CASSHGDTQGANVLTF. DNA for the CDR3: TGTGCCAGCAGCCATGGGGACACCCAGGGGGCCAACGTCCTGACTTTC.